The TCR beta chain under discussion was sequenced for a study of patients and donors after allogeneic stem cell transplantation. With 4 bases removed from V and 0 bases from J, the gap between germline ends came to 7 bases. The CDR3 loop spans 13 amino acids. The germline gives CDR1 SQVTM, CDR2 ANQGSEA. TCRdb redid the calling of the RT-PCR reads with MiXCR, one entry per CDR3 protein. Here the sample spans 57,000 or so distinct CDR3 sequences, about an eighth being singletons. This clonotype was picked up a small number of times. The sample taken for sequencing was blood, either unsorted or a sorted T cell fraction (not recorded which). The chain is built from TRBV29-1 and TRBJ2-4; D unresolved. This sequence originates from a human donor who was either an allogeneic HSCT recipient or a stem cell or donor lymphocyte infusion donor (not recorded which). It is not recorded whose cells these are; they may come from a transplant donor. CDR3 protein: CSVGSVAKNIQYF. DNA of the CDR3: TGCAGCGTTGGGTCCGTAGCCAAAAACATTCAGTACTTC. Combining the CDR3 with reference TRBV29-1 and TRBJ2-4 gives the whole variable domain SAVISQKPSRDICQRGTSLTIQCQVDSQVTMMFWYRQQPGQSLTLIATANQGSEATYESGFVIDKFPISRPNLTFSTLTVSNMSPEDSSIYLCSVGSVAKNIQYFGAGTRLSVL.